The sequence of this TCR beta chain was determined in a study of shared clonotypes between healthy human individuals. Across the study: Each donor contributed plates that comprised three CD4 naive, three CD4 memory, two CD8 naive and one CD8 memory.

Deep was the level used in running the assay. TCRdb keeps only in-frame clones here, not all; method: immunoSEQ multiplex PCR. This sample has approximately 2,000,000 clones, with about nine tenths found just once. As concerns this clone: What it recognizes is unknown.

Germline trimming cut 0 bases from V and 4 bases from J; bases unmatched to any gene: 22. Germline assignment: CDR1 LGHNA and CDR2 YSLEER. There are 21 residues in the CDR3. Study findings and constraints: Generation probabilities of non-shared clonotypes were lower (relative to those shared by all four donors). Even with large depth, rarefaction showed that sorted-subset sequencing was incomplete.

This chain uses TRBV4-3 with TRBJ1-2, with TRBD1 identical over 8 bases. Sequencing used naive CD4+ T cells from PBMCs. Subset described: CD45RA+ positively selected. The TCR sequence derives from a man younger than 35 in good health. Some clones in this sample may be carry-over from other donors' samples. The CDR3 sequence: CASSQDAQKTGVASSSYGYTF. CDR3 nucleotide sequence: TGCGCCAGCAGCCAAGACGCACAAAAGACAGGGGTGGCCTCTTCAAGCTATGGCTACACCTTC.